Each of the 20 T cell receptor beta chains below was sequenced from the same sample in a study of CD8+ T cells in alopecia areata. cDNA serving as the sequencing template came from extracted, reverse transcribed RNA. TCRdb's copy holds only in-frame clones and misses some; the assay was immunoSEQ multiplex PCR. This repertoire shows around 150,000 clones, around 82% found once; its top ten account for about 25%. Documented treatment: oral pan-JAK inhibitor, 5-10 mg twice daily. This specimen consisted of CD8+ T cells sorted from blood, obtained at week 4, from a patient treated with tofacitinib. The source is a human donor with alopecia areata.

This CDR3 reads CASSYGGGPTDTQYF. CDR3 nucleotide sequence: TGTGCCAGCAGCTACGGCGGGGGCCCTACAGATACGCAGTATTTT. V is TRBV5-6 and J is TRBJ2-3, with a possible D match to TRBD2 (7 bases). The CDR3 covers 15 residues. Germline V gene lookup returns CDR1 SGHDT and CDR2 YYEEEE. The ends were cut back, 3 bases at V and 3 bases at J, with 14 bases in the middle.

The gene calls are TRBV5-6 and TRBJ2-5; D unclear. The CDR3 consists of 13 residues. In germline, CDR1 is SGHDT, CDR2 YYEEEE. V was shortened by 6 bases and J by 4 bases, with 13 bases between the two germline ends. CDR3: CASTNPGRETQYF. The CDR3 nucleotides are TGTGCCAGCACCAACCCGGGTAGAGAGACCCAGTACTTC.

The chain is built from TRBV11-2 and TRBJ2-7; D remains ambiguous. V was cut by 4 bases and J by 0 bases, with 7 bases left in between. CDR3 size: 13 residues. Germline values: CDR1 SGHAT, CDR2 FQNNGV. The CDR3 sequence: CASSSKDSYEQYF. Written as DNA, the CDR3 is TGTGCCAGCAGCTCAAAGGACTCCTACGAGCAGTACTTC.

The V gene is TRBV5-4, the J gene TRBJ2-7; 9 bases match TRBD1. Germline V gene data show CDR1 as SGHNT and CDR2 as YYREEE (reference sequence). The V segment lost 4 bases and the J segment 3 bases; nucleotides outside the gene matches: 5. This CDR3 has 14 residues. The CDR3 DNA reads TGTGCCAGCAGCCAGGGACAGGGCAGCTACGAGCAGTACTTC. Protein product: CASSQGQGSYEQYF.

The chain uses TRBV4-3 and TRBJ2-7, with D tentatively TRBD1 (6 bases). The V gene's germline CDR1 is LGHNA and CDR2 YSLEER. V was cut by 1 base and J by 0 bases, with 7 bases left in between. The CDR3 runs to 14 residues. The CDR3 spells CASSQGQDSYEQYF. The DNA of the CDR3 is TGCGCCAGCAGCCAAGGACAGGACTCCTACGAGCAGTACTTC.

The CDR3: CASSLVQGEGYTF. The CDR3 nucleotides are TGTGCCAGCAGCTTAGTGCAGGGGGAGGGCTACACCTTC. This rearrangement joins TRBV13 to TRBJ1-2, with 7 bases fitting TRBD1. CDR3 length: 13 amino acids. The germline CDR1 and CDR2 sequences are PRHDT and FYEKMQ (reference sequence). V shed 1 base and J 8 bases; nucleotides not matched to a gene: 4.

Turning to this clone: In the same sample, other DNA sequences code for this CDR3. The gene calls are TRBV7-3 and TRBJ1-1, with D hard to call. Germline V gene sequence: CDR1 SGHTA, CDR2 FQGTGA. V lost 4 bases and J lost 1, with 7 bases in between. The CDR3 is 13 amino acids. The CDR3 region has the DNA TGTGCCAGCAGCTCAGGCCCGAACACTGAAGCTTTCTTT. Translating it yields CASSSGPNTEAFF.

The rearrangement links TRBV27 to TRBJ1-2; D call uncertain. The CDR3 has 14 residues. Per germline, CDR1 MNHEY and CDR2 SMNVEV (reference sequence). The V end lost 6 bases, the J end lost 4 bases, and 15 bases lay between the germline ends. CDR3 coding DNA: TGTGCCAGCAGCCCCACCTTAGGGTCCTATGGCTACACCTTC. Protein product: CASSPTLGSYGYTF.

The V gene is TRBV4-1, the J gene TRBJ2-3, with TRBD2 matching over 7 bases. From germline, CDR1 is MGHRA and CDR2 YSYEKL. V lost 1 base to trimming and J lost 1 base; unmatched junction nucleotides: 8. There are 17 residues in the CDR3. CDR3 sequence reads: CASSQVAGVGGTDTQYF. The CDR3 bases are TGCGCCAGCAGCCAAGTTGCGGGGGTGGGTGGCACAGATACGCAGTATTTT.

This clone was recorded once. The rearrangement links TRBV5-6 to TRBJ1-1; possibly TRBD1 for D (6 bases). Germline CDR1 and CDR2: SGHDT and YYEEEE. The CDR3 is 13 amino acids. V lost 0 bases and J lost 4, with 7 bases in between. In DNA, the CDR3 is TGTGCCAGCAGCTTGGGAGGGGGCACTGAAGCTTTCTTT. Its protein is CASSLGGGTEAFF.

The genes are TRBV2 and TRBJ2-4, with 7 bases fitting TRBD2. J gave up 5 bases and V 7 bases, and 8 bases lay outside the gene matches. Germline CDR1 reads SNHLY; CDR2 reads FYNNEI. The CDR3 covers 14 residues. CDR3 nucleotides: TGTGCCAGCATGGGCGGGGGAAAAGAAAACATTCAGTACTTC. The encoded protein is CASMGGGKENIQYF.

V and J are TRBV5-5 and TRBJ2-7; possibly TRBD1 or TRBD2 for D (5 bases each). The V end lost 4 bases, the J end lost 3 bases, and 14 bases lay between the germline ends. Per the germline V gene, CDR1 is SGHKS and CDR2 is YYEKEE (reference sequence). This CDR3 region has 14 residues. CDR3 DNA: TGTGCCAGCAGCGTGGGACCAGGAGGCTACGAGCAGTACTTC. It is translated as CASSVGPGGYEQYF. Complete variable domain (other parts from reference TRBV5-5 and TRBJ2-7): DAGVTQSPTHLIKTRGQQVTLRCSPISGHKSVSWYQQVLGQGPQFIFQYYEKEERGRGNFPDRFSARQFPNYSSELNVNALLLGDSALYLCASSVGPGGYEQYFGPGTRLTVT.

The genes are TRBV5-5 and TRBJ2-1; D possibly corresponds to TRBD1 (6 bases). Germline CDR1 SGHKS, CDR2 YYEKEE (reference sequence). Between the trimmed V and J ends, which lost 4 bases and 3 bases, there was a span of 11 bases. This CDR3 has 14 amino acids. DNA for the CDR3: TGTGCCAGCAGCATGGGACATGTCTACAATGAGCAGTTCTTC. As protein: CASSMGHVYNEQFF.

CDR3 DNA sequence: TGTGCCAGTAGTGTTACAGGGTTCTCCTACGAGCAGTACTTC. Protein sequence: CASSVTGFSYEQYF. The chain joins TRBV19 to TRBJ2-7, with a possible D match to TRBD1 (6 bases). From germline, CDR1 is LNHDA and CDR2 SQIVND (reference sequence). V lost 5 bases to trimming and J lost 0 bases, with 11 bases between them. The CDR3 runs 14 residues.

The rearrangement joins TRBV5-1 to TRBJ2-3, with TRBD2 matching 8 bases. The CDR3 totals 15 residues. CDR1 and CDR2 from the germline V gene are SGHRS and YFSETQ. With V trimmed by 1 base and J by 5 bases, 6 bases remained unmatched. CDR3 sequence (DNA): TGCGCCAGCAGCTTGCGGGGGGGCGGAGAAGATACGCAGTATTTT. It encodes CASSLRGGGEDTQYF.

The rearrangement joins TRBV19 to TRBJ2-1; D gene ambiguous. This CDR3 has 13 residues. Trimming removed 3 bases at V and 8 bases at J, with 11 bases between. Germline V gene sequence: CDR1 LNHDA, CDR2 SQIVND (reference sequence). DNA for the CDR3: TGTGCCAGTAGTATGGGTAGCAGAGATGAGCAGTTCTTC. It is translated as CASSMGSRDEQFF. Drawing the rest from reference TRBV19 and TRBJ2-1, the complete variable domain is DGGITQSPKYLFRKEGQNVTLSCEQNLNHDAMYWYRQDPGQGLRLIYYSQIVNDFQKGDIAEGYSVSREKKESFPLTVTSAQKNPTAFYLCASSMGSRDEQFFGPGTRLTVL.

This chain uses TRBV5-1 with TRBJ2-7; D is unclear. The V end lost 2 bases, the J end lost 1 base, and 4 bases lay between the germline ends. The CDR3 loop spans 12 amino acids. The germline V gene has CDR1 SGHRS and CDR2 YFSETQ. CDR3 sequence: CASSFESYEQYF. The CDR3 DNA is TGCGCCAGCAGCTTCGAGTCCTACGAGCAGTACTTC.

This clone was detected only a few times. This chain connects TRBV5-6 to TRBJ1-6; tentatively, D is TRBD1 (6 bases). The CDR3 spans 15 residues. Per the germline V gene, CDR1 is SGHDT and CDR2 is YYEEEE. V gave up 0 bases and J gave up 10 bases, with 14 bases separating them. The CDR3 sequence is CASSLGGGQRSPLHF. CDR3 bases: TGTGCCAGCAGCTTGGGCGGGGGGCAAAGATCACCCCTCCACTTT.

This chain links TRBV12-5 with TRBJ2-1, with 9 bases lining up with TRBD1. Germline lookup yields CDR1 LGHNT and CDR2 FRNRAP. With V trimmed by 1 base and J by 2 bases, 0 bases remained unmatched. The CDR3 runs 15 residues. CDR3 nucleotide sequence: TGTGCTAGTGGTTTGGGACAGGGGGCCTACAATGAGCAGTTCTTC. Its translation: CASGLGQGAYNEQFF. The whole variable domain, remainder taken from reference TRBV12-5 and TRBJ2-1, is DARVTQTPRHKVTEMGQEVTMRCQPILGHNTVFWYRQTMMQGLELLAYFRNRAPLDDSGMPKDRFSAEMPDATLATLKIQPSEPRDSAVYFCASGLGQGAYNEQFFGPGTRLTVL.

The chain is built from TRBV7-2 and TRBJ1-2, with D possibly being TRBD1 (5 bases). CDR1 and CDR2 from the germline V gene are SGHTA and FQGNSA. This CDR3 comprises 15 residues. V shed 1 base and J shed 3 bases, with 12 bases lying between them. CDR3 amino acids: CASSLGEGIDYGYTF. The CDR3 DNA follows: TGTGCCAGCAGCTTAGGGGAGGGGATCGACTATGGCTACACCTTC. Drawing the rest from reference TRBV7-2 and TRBJ1-2, the complete variable domain is GAGVSQSPSNKVTEKGKDVELRCDPISGHTALYWYRQSLGQGLEFLIYFQGNSAPDKSGLPSDRFSAERTGGSVSTLTIQRTQQEDSAVYLCASSLGEGIDYGYTFGSGTRLTVV.